This is a list of T cell receptor beta chains from one sample in a study of technical replicates of blood from a handful of donors. The protocol was immunoSEQ multiplex PCR, while the TCRdb copy is restricted to in-frame clones and leaves out a portion. The data contain 75,000 to 100,000 clones, under 95% of them seen just once; the ten biggest clones take up roughly 0.3%. Sample: T cells isolated from PBMCs. Receptor source: a human donor in good health. Both conserved end residues are part of each CDR3. The order of the fields is J gene, D gene, V gene, clone size, CDR3 DNA, CDR3 protein. The D gene is left open where the match is weak. Part of the rows lack a size; the others show once, few, many or a class for expanded clones.

>TRBJ1-5|NA|TRBV4-1|NA
TGCGCCAGCAGCGGTCAGGGAAGGGATCAGCCCCAGCATTTT
CASSGQGRDQPQHF
>TRBJ1-4|TRBD1|TRBV25-1|NA
TGTGCCAGCAGTGACAGGGGGCAGGAAAAACTGTTTTTT
CASSDRGQEKLFF
>TRBJ2-5|TRBD2|TRBV7-2|once
TGTGCCAGCAGCCCCGGGACTAGCTTTAAAGAGACCCAGTACTTC
CASSPGTSFKETQYF
>TRBJ2-2|NA|TRBV18|NA
TGTGCCAGCTCACCCCTCACTACTAGCTCCTCCTGGGCCGGGGAGCTGTTTTTT
CASSPLTTSSSWAGELFF
>TRBJ2-7|TRBD1|TRBV6-5|NA
TGTGCCAGCAGCCAGGGGACAGGGAACTACGAGCAGTACTTC
CASSQGTGNYEQYF
>TRBJ1-1|TRBD1|TRBV5-8|NA
TGTGCCAGCAGCTACCCAGGACAGGGGGCCGGCACTGAAGCTTTCTTT
CASSYPGQGAGTEAFF
>TRBJ1-4|TRBD1|TRBV6-5|NA
TGTGCCAGCAGTTCCGGGACAGTTCATGAAAAACTGTTTTTT
CASSSGTVHEKLFF
>TRBJ1-5|TRBD1|TRBV6-5|NA
TGTGCCAGCAGCCTCAAAACAGGGGGCGGTCAGCCCCAGCATTTT
CASSLKTGGGQPQHF
>TRBJ2-7|NA|TRBV27|NA
TGTGCCAGCAGTTCGGAGGCATCATACGAGCAGTACTTC
CASSSEASYEQYF
>TRBJ1-1|NA|TRBV7-6|NA
TGTGCCAGCAGCCCAAAGATTTCAGGGATGGCTGAAGCTTTCTTT
CASSPKISGMAEAFF
>TRBJ2-7|TRBD1|TRBV28|NA
TGTGCCAGCAGAATGGACAGGATGAGCTCCTACGAGCAGTACTTC
CASRMDRMSSYEQYF
>TRBJ2-3|NA|TRBV5-1|NA
TGCGCCAGCAGCCGCGGGGGCAACACAGATACGCAGTATTTT
CASSRGGNTDTQYF
>TRBJ1-1|NA|TRBV2|NA
TGTGCCAGCAGTGAACCGGGGAGGAACACTGAAGCTTTCTTT
CASSEPGRNTEAFF
>TRBJ1-1|TRBD1|TRBV19|few
TGTGCCAGTAGTGACAGGGGGGACACTGAAGCTTTCTTT
CASSDRGDTEAFF
>TRBJ2-1|TRBD1|TRBV5-4|NA
TGTGCCAGCAGCTTGGTGGCAGGGGGCCCCTACAATGAGCAGTTCTTC
CASSLVAGGPYNEQFF
>TRBJ2-7|TRBD2|TRBV28|NA
TGTGCCAGCAGTTTGACTAGCGGGAGTAGGGAGCAGTACTTC
CASSLTSGSREQYF
>TRBJ1-4|NA|TRBV5-4|few
TGTGCCAGCAGCTTGGGGAGAGATGAAAAACTGTTTTTT
CASSLGRDEKLFF
>TRBJ2-3|NA|TRBV6-4|NA
TGTGCCAGCAGTGCCCTCTCCACAGATACGCAGTATTTT
CASSALSTDTQYF
>TRBJ2-5|TRBD2|TRBV7-9|NA
TGTGCCAGCAGAAGGCGGCTAGCGGGAGGGAGGGACCAAGAGACCCAGTACTTC
CASRRRLAGGRDQETQYF
>TRBJ2-7|TRBD1|TRBV7-6|NA
TGTGCCAGCAGCTTAGACCACAGGGGATTTCACGAGCAGTACTTC
CASSLDHRGFHEQYF
>TRBJ2-7|TRBD1|TRBV9|NA
TGTGCCAGCAGCGTAGCTGGACAGGCCTACGAGCAGTACTTC
CASSVAGQAYEQYF
>TRBJ1-2|TRBD1|TRBV7-2|NA
TGTGCCAGCAGCTTAGCGACAGGGATGAACTATGGCTACACCTTC
CASSLATGMNYGYTF
>TRBJ1-2|TRBD1|TRBV5-4|NA
TGTGCCAGCAGCCTGGGACAGGGGATGAGCGGCTACACCTTC
CASSLGQGMSGYTF
>TRBJ2-1|TRBD2|TRBV7-8|NA
TGTGCCAGCACTACCGGACTAGAACTTCGCAATGAGCAGTTCTTC
CASTTGLELRNEQFF
>TRBJ1-6|NA|TRBV10-3|NA
TGTGCCATCAGTGAGTCGAGTTCACCCCTCCACTTT
CAISESSSPLHF
>TRBJ1-1|NA|TRBV4-1|NA
TGCGCCAGCAGCCAATTACTTTCCGAGCGGAACTCGGGCAAGAACACTGAAGCTTTCTTT
CASSQLLSERNSGKNTEAFF
>TRBJ2-5|NA|TRBV15|NA
TGTGCCACCAGCAGAGATATGAGGGAGACCCAGTACTTC
CATSRDMRETQYF
>TRBJ2-7|TRBD1|TRBV29-1|NA
TGCAGCGTTGACGGGACAGGGGCCCACGAGCAGTACTTC
CSVDGTGAHEQYF
>TRBJ2-7|NA|TRBV9|NA
TGTGCCAGCAAAAAATCCGGGAGCTCCTACGAGCAGTACTTC
CASKKSGSSYEQYF
>TRBJ2-5|TRBD1|TRBV19|few
TGTGCCAGTACCCCAGGGGGCTGGGAGACCCAGTACTTC
CASTPGGWETQYF
>TRBJ2-3|TRBD2|TRBV19|once
TGTGCCAGTAGTATGGGAGGGTCCTATTTTCCTTTCACAGATACGCAGTATTTT
CASSMGGSYFPFTDTQYF
>TRBJ2-3|TRBD2|TRBV29-1|NA
TGCAGCGTGCCCCCCGGGGGGGACACAGATACGCAGTATTTT
CSVPPGGDTDTQYF
>TRBJ2-2|TRBD2|TRBV6-4|NA
TGTGCCAGCAGTGACGGCGGGAGATCAACCGGGGAGCTGTTTTTT
CASSDGGRSTGELFF
>TRBJ1-2|TRBD1|TRBV27|NA
TGTGCCAGCAGGTCTTGGGACAGGGACGGCTACACCTTC
CASRSWDRDGYTF
>TRBJ1-1|NA|TRBV2|NA
TGTGCCAGCACCGTCAGGGGACACACTGAAGCTTTCTTT
CASTVRGHTEAFF
>TRBJ2-1|TRBD1|TRBV6-5|once
TGTGCCAGCAGTTATGCGACAGGGGTCCTTTACAATGAGCAGTTCTTC
CASSYATGVLYNEQFF
>TRBJ1-1|NA|TRBV28|NA
TGTGCCAGCAGCTTAAGGGTGGCGGGGGCTTTCTTT
CASSLRVAGAFF
>TRBJ1-1|NA|TRBV5-1|NA
TGCGCCAGCAGCTTGTTTGGAGTGAACACTGAAGCTTTCTTT
CASSLFGVNTEAFF
>TRBJ2-1|NA|TRBV25-1|NA
TGTGCCAGCAGTGGTAACTACAATGAGCAGTTCTTC
CASSGNYNEQFF
>TRBJ1-4|TRBD1|TRBV5-7|NA
TGTGCCAGCAGCCGATGGACAGGGTTTGAAAAACTGTTTTTT
CASSRWTGFEKLFF
>TRBJ1-5|NA|TRBV27|NA
TGTGCCAGCAGTTTAAAGGCAGGCTACAATCAGCCCCAGCATTTT
CASSLKAGYNQPQHF
>TRBJ2-1|NA|TRBV5-1|NA
TGCGCCAGCAGCTCGCTCGGGGAGCGGGCACCTTACAATGAGCAGTTCTTC
CASSSLGERAPYNEQFF